Following are 20 T cell receptor beta chains from one sample sequenced in a study of T cells in Graves' hyperthyroidism and ophthalmopathy. TCR beta CDR3 regions were amplified from RNA. TCR CDR3 regions were first amplified by RT-PCR with HTBI primers. TCRdb re-called the multiplex PCR reads through MiXCR, storing one row per CDR3 protein. This table has roughly 550,000 distinct CDR3 sequences, 15% to 20% appearing once. Sequenced sample: blood. All receptors derive from a woman in her 30s with Graves' ophthalmopathy.

This clonotype was detected only a few times. This chain uses TRBV5-1 with TRBJ1-1, with 8 nucleotides matching TRBD1. This CDR3 has 15 amino acids. Germline CDR1 SGHRS, CDR2 YFSETQ. The ends lost 4 bases at V and 4 bases at J; junction bases unmatched: 9. The CDR3 sequence is CASSTPGQATTEAFF. CDR3 DNA: TGCGCCAGCAGCACCCCGGGACAGGCGACCACTGAAGCTTTCTTT.

At least ten counts were recorded for this clonotype. This rearrangement joins TRBV5-1 to TRBJ2-7, with D hard to call. The CDR3 length is 14 residues. Per germline, CDR1 SGHRS and CDR2 YFSETQ. V lost 0 bases and J 0 bases, leaving 7 bases between the germline ends. In DNA form, the CDR3 reads TGCGCCAGCAGCTTGGACCACCCCTCCTACGAGCAGTACTTC. Translated: CASSLDHPSYEQYF.

This clonotype was counted only a few times. This chain links TRBV20-1 with TRBJ1-1; a weak D match, TRBD1 (5 bases). V was clipped by 3 bases and J by 1 base, with 9 bases between them. This CDR3 contains 13 residues. CDR1 is DFQATT and CDR2 is SNEGSKA in the germline V gene (reference sequence). This chain's CDR3 is CSARETANTEAFF. In nucleotides, the CDR3 is TGCAGTGCTAGGGAGACAGCGAACACTGAAGCTTTCTTT.

This clonotype was picked up many times. The V gene is TRBV5-8, the J gene TRBJ2-7; D is ambiguous. The CDR3 sequence is 14 residues long. The germline V gene encodes CDR1 SGHTS and CDR2 YDEGEE. The ends were cut back, 2 bases at V and 4 bases at J, with 13 bases in the middle. The CDR3 sequence: CASSFSHSSYEQYF. In nucleotides, the CDR3 is TGTGCCAGCAGCTTCTCGCACTCCAGTTACGAGCAGTACTTC.

This clonotype was seen at least ten times. The chain employs TRBV12-3 or TRBV12-4 and TRBJ2-3; 8 nucleotides line up with TRBD1. Losses at the gene ends were 8 bases for V and 5 bases for J; bases not matched to a gene: 6. The CDR3 length is 13 residues. The CDR3 sequence: CASHSDRGDTQYF. The DNA of the CDR3 is TGTGCCAGCCATTCTGACAGGGGAGATACGCAGTATTTT.

At least ten counts were recorded for this clonotype. The chain recombines TRBV29-1 with TRBJ1-2, with D perhaps matching TRBD1 (5 bases). Trimming took off 3 bases at V and 8 bases at J, with 13 bases between the two ends. The CDR3 is 12 residues long. Germline V gene data show CDR1 as SQVTM and CDR2 as ANQGSEA. The CDR3: CSVEVGRYGYTF. The CDR3 DNA follows: TGCAGCGTTGAGGTGGGGCGTTACGGCTACACCTTC.

This clonotype was seen at least ten times. V gene TRBV7-6 combines with J gene TRBJ1-1; D remains unclear. Germline V gene lookup returns CDR1 SGHVS and CDR2 FNYEAQ. V was pared by 2 bases and J by 5 bases, with 12 bases between. The CDR3 is made up of 14 amino acids. The CDR3 reads CASSLLARDTEAFF. The CDR3 region has the DNA TGTGCCAGCAGCTTATTAGCTAGGGATACTGAAGCTTTCTTT.

This clonotype has just a few counts. This rearrangement joins TRBV29-1 to TRBJ1-1, with D perhaps matching TRBD1 (5 bases). The CDR3 totals 14 residues. V was trimmed by 0 bases and J by 4 bases, leaving 12 bases between them. The V gene's germline CDR1 is SQVTM and CDR2 ANQGSEA. In DNA, the CDR3 is TGCAGCGTTGAAGAAAGGCAGGGCGGCACTGAAGCTTTCTTT. Encoded protein: CSVEERQGGTEAFF.

This rearrangement joins TRBV6-2 or TRBV6-3 to TRBJ2-7, with a possible D match to TRBD2 (5 bases). The CDR3 sequence is 15 residues long. The ends were cut back, 11 bases at V and 5 bases at J, with 25 bases in the middle. CDR1 and CDR2 (germline): MNHEY, SVGEGT. CDR3 residues: CARWQLEGVGDEQYF. The CDR3, as DNA: TGTGCCCGCTGGCAGCTAGAGGGAGTTGGGGACGAGCAGTACTTC.

The chain joins TRBV19 to TRBJ2-1; D possibly matches TRBD1 or TRBD2 (5 bases each). Germline CDR1 LNHDA, CDR2 SQIVND (reference sequence). CDR3 length equals 15 residues. The V end was cut by 6 bases, the J end by 9 bases, with 21 bases between. CDR3 in DNA: TGTGCCAGTAGGTGGTTGGGTGGGGGTTTGAGTGAGCAGTTCTTC. As protein: CASRWLGGGLSEQFF.

This clonotype was detected ten times or more. The CDR3 sequence is CALYPGLAGDGYEQYF. The DNA for the CDR3 is TGTGCCTTATATCCGGGACTAGCGGGAGATGGGTACGAGCAGTACTTC. This chain links TRBV30 with TRBJ2-7; 14 nucleotides match TRBD2. The CDR3 is 16 amino acids. CDR1 and CDR2 (germline): GTSNPN, SVGIG (reference sequence). Unmatched junction bases numbered 12, after V lost 7 bases and J lost 4 bases.

This clonotype was observed a handful of times. This chain joins TRBV27 and TRBJ1-1, with D possibly matching TRBD1 (6 bases). V lost 6 bases and J lost 5, with 13 bases in between. Germline V gene data show CDR1 as MNHEY and CDR2 as SMNVEV (reference sequence). The CDR3 contains 13 residues. The CDR3 region is CASRPGVVTEAFF. CDR3 sequence (DNA): TGTGCCAGCAGGCCAGGGGTAGTTACTGAAGCTTTCTTT.

This clonotype was seen repeatedly, ten times or more. The J gene is TRBJ1-1, the V gene TRBV7-8, with D uncertain. The germline gives CDR1 SGHVS, CDR2 FQNEAQ. Trimming took off 5 bases at V and 5 bases at J, with 9 bases between the two ends. The CDR3 consists of 12 residues. CDR3 sequence reads: CASSELETEAFF. The DNA of the CDR3 is TGTGCCAGCAGCGAGCTAGAAACTGAAGCTTTCTTT.

This chain links TRBV11-2 with TRBJ2-7; 9 bases map to TRBD2. After removal of 1 base from V and 4 bases from J, the junction contained 5 bases not matched to a gene. The CDR3 has 15 residues. Germline V gene sequence: CDR1 SGHAT, CDR2 FQNNGV. CDR3 region: CASSLVSGGHYEQYF. CDR3 DNA sequence: TGTGCCAGCAGCTTAGTTAGCGGGGGTCATTACGAGCAGTACTTC.

V gene TRBV20-1 combines with J gene TRBJ2-5, with TRBD1 matching 10 bases. CDR1 is DFQATT and CDR2 is SNEGSKA in the germline V gene (reference sequence). This CDR3 contains 15 residues. The V and J ends lost 5 bases and 7 bases, in that order; junction bases with no gene match: 13. The CDR3 reads CSAGGQGTTRGTQYF. The DNA of the CDR3 is TGCAGTGCTGGGGGACAGGGGACTACTAGGGGGACCCAGTACTTC.

The chain joins TRBV10-3 to TRBJ2-1, with 14 bases lining up with TRBD2. Germline V gives CDR1 ENHRY, CDR2 SYGVKD. V trimming: 10 bases; J trimming: 9 bases; junction bases outside the gene matches: 8. The CDR3 loop spans 14 amino acids. The CDR3, as DNA: TGTGCCACGGGACTAGCGGGGGCTTTGGTTGAGCAGTTCTTC. Its translation: CATGLAGALVEQFF.

The V gene is TRBV7-9, the J gene TRBJ2-7; D is unclear. Trimming shortened V by 1 base and J by 3 bases, and 13 bases separated the two germline ends. The length of the CDR3 is 15 residues. Per germline, CDR1 SEHNR and CDR2 FQNEAQ (reference sequence). The CDR3 DNA reads TGTGCCAGCAGCTTAGTAGGATTACCTCTCTACGAGCAGTACTTC. The encoded protein is CASSLVGLPLYEQYF. Based on the CDR3 plus reference TRBV7-9 and TRBJ2-7, the full variable domain is DTGVSQNPRHKITKRGQNVTFRCDPISEHNRLYWYRQTLGQGPEFLTYFQNEAQLEKSRLLSDRFSAERPKGSFSTLEIQRTEQGDSAMYLCASSLVGLPLYEQYFGPGTRLTVT.

On this clonotype itself: At one end, the junction sequence differs from germline, possibly due to a read error. This rearrangement joins TRBV6-1 to TRBJ1-5, with D possibly matching TRBD1 (5 bases). Germline assignment: CDR1 MNHNS and CDR2 SASEGT. The CDR3 has 12 amino acids. The CDR3 loop is CASGEGVQPQHF. Written as DNA, the CDR3 is TGTGCCAGCGGTGAAGGGGTTCAGCCCCAGCATTTT.

This clonotype was seen ten or more times. The chain joins TRBV5-8 to TRBJ1-4, with D unclear. Trimming shortened V by 2 bases and J by 10 bases, and 9 bases separated the two germline ends. CDR3 size: 12 residues. The germline gives CDR1 SGHTS, CDR2 YDEGEE. The CDR3 reads CASSFEGVKLFF. In nucleotides, the CDR3 is TGTGCCAGCAGCTTCGAGGGAGTAAAACTGTTTTTT. The whole variable domain, remainder taken from reference TRBV5-8 and TRBJ1-4, is EAGVTQSPTHLIKTRGQQATLRCSPISGHTSVYWYQQALGLGLQFLLWYDEGEERNRGNFPPRFSGRQFPNYSSELNVNALELEDSALYLCASSFEGVKLFFGSGTQLSVL.

This chain joins TRBV27 and TRBJ2-1; no clear D gene. This CDR3 comprises 13 residues. The V gene lost 3 bases and the J gene lost 4 bases, with 7 bases spanning the gap. Germline loops: CDR1 MNHEY, CDR2 SMNVEV (reference sequence). CDR3 residues: CASSFGQYNEQFF. CDR3 DNA sequence: TGTGCCAGCAGTTTTGGGCAGTACAATGAGCAGTTCTTC.